This T cell receptor beta chain emerged from a study of OX40 agonist ivuxolimab in advanced cancers. About the research overall: Ivuxolimab, an agonistic anti-OX40 (CD134) antibody, was given to patients. Study-level findings and limits: At 0.1 to 3.0 mg/kg, CD4+ and CD8+ blood T cells expanded clonally by week 6. Mean expanded clone counts were higher in CD8+ than CD4+ T cells.

The protocol was immunoSEQ multiplex PCR, while the TCRdb copy is restricted to in-frame clones and leaves out a portion. The sample records tens of thousands of clones, 79% being singletons. V lost 5 bases to trimming and J lost 1 base; unmatched junction nucleotides: 3. Germline values: CDR1 MNHEY, CDR2 SMNVEV (reference sequence). CDR3 length: 15 amino acids. Points on this clone: Its antigen remains unidentified.

Specimen: CD4+ or CD8+ T cells sorted from blood, collected in a trial of the OX40 agonist ivuxolimab. The chain links TRBV27 to TRBJ1-5; 9 nucleotides align to TRBD1. This TCR was sampled from an adult with an advanced solid tumor such as melanoma, head and neck, liver or kidney cancer. CDR3 in DNA: TGTGCCAGCAGTCAAGGGACAGGGAGCAATCAGCCCCAGCATTTT. Its translation is CASSQGTGSNQPQHF.